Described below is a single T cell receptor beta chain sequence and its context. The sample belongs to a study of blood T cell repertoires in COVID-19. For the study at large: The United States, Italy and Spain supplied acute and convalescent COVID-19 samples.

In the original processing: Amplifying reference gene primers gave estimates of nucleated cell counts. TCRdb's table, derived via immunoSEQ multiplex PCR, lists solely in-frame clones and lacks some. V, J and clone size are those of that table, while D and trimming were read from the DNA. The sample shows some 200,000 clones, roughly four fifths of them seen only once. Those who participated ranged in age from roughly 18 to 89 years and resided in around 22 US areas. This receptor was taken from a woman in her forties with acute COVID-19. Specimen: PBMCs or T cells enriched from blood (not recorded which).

In DNA form, the CDR3 reads TGTGCCAGCAGCGTAGATCCCAGCGGGGGGGCCAAGACCCAGTACTTC. Its protein product is CASSVDPSGGAKTQYF. The rearrangement links TRBV9 to TRBJ2-5, with 10 bases matching TRBD2. V lost 0 bases, J lost 6 bases, and 8 bases stayed unmatched. This CDR3 has 16 residues. Germline assignment: CDR1 SGDLS and CDR2 YYNGEE.